The source of this T cell receptor (beta chain) is a study of blood T cells in healthy people across ages. Findings of the study overall: Investigators treated diversity estimates from one million T cells as underestimates.

The individuals who served as donors were healthy Caucasians living in Russia, aged roughly 6 to 90. This clonotype has only a few counts. Its antigen is unknown. A second PCR of 7 to 11 cycles used a sample-barcoded 5' primer and a J-beta primer mix. TCRdb re-called the 5' RACE reads with MiXCR, one entry per CDR3 protein. The sample yields approximately 1,700,000 distinct CDR3 sequences, about two fifths seen once. CDR1 SGHVS and CDR2 FQNEAQ come from the germline V gene. J gave up 6 bases and V 2 bases, and 8 bases lay outside the gene matches. The CDR3 is made up of 15 amino acids. The chain combines TRBV7-8 with TRBJ2-7; the match to TRBD1 covers 9 bases. The receptor was derived from a human donor in good health. The sample consisted of blood. The CDR3 region has the DNA TGTGCCAGCAGCTTACCACAGGGGGCCGGGTTCGAGCAGTACTTC. Translated, it gives CASSLPQGAGFEQYF. Full variable domain (outside the CDR3, taken from reference TRBV7-8 and TRBJ2-7): GAGVSQSPRYKVAKRGQDVALRCDPISGHVSLFWYQQALGQGPEFLTYFQNEAQLDKSGLPSDRFFAERPEGSVSTLKIQRTQQEDSAVYLCASSLPQGAGFEQYFGPGTRLTVT.